Reported below is one T cell receptor (beta chain). This clonotype came up many times. No cognate antigen has been identified for it. No base-level quality is on record; no much larger clone is a single base apart. The data belong to a study of neurological immune-mediated disorders (dated by TCRdb to about 2019). Regarding the study in general: Peripheral blood TCR-beta repertoires from HTLV-I-associated myelopathy (HAM/TSP) patients, multiple sclerosis patients and healthy controls were compared by UMI-based sequencing. The approximately 96 TCR-beta libraries covered PBMC samples along with longitudinal samples, technical triplicates, and paired sorted CD4+ and CD8+ T-cell subsets. The cohort was made up of about 68 subjects, consisting of roughly 15 HAM/TSP patients, about 35 multiple sclerosis patients and around 20 healthy controls.

Paper-wide results and their limitations: No identical CDR3 amino acid sequences were shared among expanded clones across subjects, suggesting private TCR-beta repertoires in all groups. The highest TCR clonal expansion was observed in HAM/TSP patients, whereas the lowest was observed in MS patients, even when compared with healthy controls.

The healthy controls were volunteers from a blood bank in Maryland, USA. For sorted-subset TCR libraries, approximately 910,000 sorted CD4+ or CD8+ T cells were used. Peripheral blood was subjected to Ficoll-Hypaque density gradient centrifugation to isolate PBMCs, which were then cryopreserved in liquid nitrogen. The study also sequenced paired sorted CD4+ and CD8+ subsets from healthy controls, HAM/TSP patients and MS patients. To synthesize cDNA, template-switch 5'RACE was performed with a primer carrying a 10-nucleotide random unique molecular identifier so that each TCR transcript was tagged. Every sequencing run yielded over 170 million TCR-beta sequences covering 15-18 subjects. The RNeasy kit was used to extract total RNA. TCR-beta VDJ regions were amplified with primers for the TCR constant region and the 5'RACE anchor, using the KAPA Real-time Library Amplification kit. A first PCR added sample indexes and Illumina adaptors, and a second PCR then raised library yield. After purification with Ampure beads, the TCR product of roughly 650 bp was size-selected on a 2% E-gel SizeSelection system. Before pooling, library quality was checked on a Bioanalyzer, concentration was measured with Qubit, and libraries were quantified with the Kapa Library Quantification kit. An Illumina HiSeq 2500 was used to sequence the libraries paired-end at 2 x 150 bp. To increase sequence diversity, roughly 24-30% phiX was spiked into each library pool. The study's own analysis went as follows. The quality-filtered reads were processed with the UMI-based MiGEC pipeline, whose error correction step removed more than 85% of the raw TCR sequences. VDJ genes were aligned to IMGT germline references, and each clonotype was defined by a unique CDR3 amino acid sequence together with V-J genes. VDJtools evaluated clonal expansion, Shannon diversity and CDR3 relatedness (CalcPairwiseDistances, ClusterSamples); CLCbio workbench built phylogenetic trees. Using coefficient-of-variation modelling across technical triplicates, the study counted a clone as expanded if it had at least 8 unique UMIs. TCRdb reprocessing: public reads trimmed at Q25 with fastp, clones called with MiXCR, in-frame beta chains kept. Rows with a matching CDR3 protein are joined into one entry that keeps the most common DNA and genes. TCRdb, rather than the study authors, made the V and J calls. For this sample there are about 16,000 distinct CDR3 sequences; 8.5% to 10% appear just once. Jointly, the top ten make up around 40% of the sample.

Looking up the germline V gene (reference sequence) yields CDR1 MNHEY and CDR2 SMNVEV. At the junction V is shortened by 4 bases and J by 0 bases; bases outside the gene matches: 2. The CDR3 sequence holds 15 residues, the cysteine and phenylalanine included. Here the CDR3 DNA is all that survives: 45 bases in frame from base 1. The sequencing sample was made of CD8+ T cells from blood. In this chain, TRBV27 is recombined with TRBJ1-5, with TRBD1 identical over 8 junction bases. The sequence was collected from a man aged 45-60 years in good health. Here is the DNA: TGTGCCAGCAGTTCAACAGGGGGTAGCAATCAGCCCCAGCATTTT. It translates to CASSSTGGSNQPQHF.